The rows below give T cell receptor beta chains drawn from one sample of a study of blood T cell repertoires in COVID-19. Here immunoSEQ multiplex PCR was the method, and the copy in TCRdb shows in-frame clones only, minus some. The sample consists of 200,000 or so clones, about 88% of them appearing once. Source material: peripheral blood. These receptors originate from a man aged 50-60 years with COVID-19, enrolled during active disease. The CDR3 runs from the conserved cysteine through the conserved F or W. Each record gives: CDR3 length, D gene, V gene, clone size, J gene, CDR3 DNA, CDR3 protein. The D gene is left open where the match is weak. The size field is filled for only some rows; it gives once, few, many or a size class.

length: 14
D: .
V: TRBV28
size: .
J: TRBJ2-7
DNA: TGTGCCAGCAGTCCCCCTTCCGCCGGGTACGAGCAGTACTTC
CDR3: CASSPPSAGYEQYF

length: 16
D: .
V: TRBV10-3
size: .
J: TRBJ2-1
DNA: TGTGCCATCAGTGAGACCGACAGGTCTTCCTACAATGAGCAGTTCTTC
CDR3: CAISETDRSSYNEQFF

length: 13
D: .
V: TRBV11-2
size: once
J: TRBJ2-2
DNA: TGTGCCAGCAGCTTTGACATGACCGGGGAGCTGTTTTTT
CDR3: CASSFDMTGELFF

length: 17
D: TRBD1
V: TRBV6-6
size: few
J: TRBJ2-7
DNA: TGTGCCAGCAGTCCTGACAATACCGGGACAGGGTTCAACGAGCAGTACTTC
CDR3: CASSPDNTGTGFNEQYF

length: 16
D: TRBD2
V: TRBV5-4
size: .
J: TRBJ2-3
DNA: TGTGCCAGCAGCTTGGAGGGACTAGCTATCACAGATACGCAGTATTTT
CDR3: CASSLEGLAITDTQYF

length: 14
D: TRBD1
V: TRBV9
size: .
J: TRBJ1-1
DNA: TGTGCCAGCAGCGAACAGGGGGCTGGGACTGAAGCTTTCTTT
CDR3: CASSEQGAGTEAFF

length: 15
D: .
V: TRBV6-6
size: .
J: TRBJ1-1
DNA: TGTGCCAGCAGTTACCTGACAGGAGTGAACACTGAAGCTTTCTTT
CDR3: CASSYLTGVNTEAFF

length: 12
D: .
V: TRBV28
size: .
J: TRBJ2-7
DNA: TGTGCCAGCAGTTCTACGGTATACGAGCAGTACTTC
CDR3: CASSSTVYEQYF

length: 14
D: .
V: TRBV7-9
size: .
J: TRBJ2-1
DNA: TGTGCCAGCAGCCCGCCCGCTAGCAAAAATGAGCAGTTCTTC
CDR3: CASSPPASKNEQFF

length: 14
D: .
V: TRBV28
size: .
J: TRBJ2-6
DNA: TGTGCCAGCAACTCTTACTCTGGGGCCAACGTCCTGACTTTC
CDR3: CASNSYSGANVLTF

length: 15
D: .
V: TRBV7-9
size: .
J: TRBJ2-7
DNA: TGTGCCAGCAGCTTAGGAACAGGGATCACCTACGAGCAGTACTTC
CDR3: CASSLGTGITYEQYF

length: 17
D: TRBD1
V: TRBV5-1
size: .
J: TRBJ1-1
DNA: TGCGCCAGCAGCTTGTTTACAGGGGGGGTTATGAACACTGAAGCTTTCTTT
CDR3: CASSLFTGGVMNTEAFF

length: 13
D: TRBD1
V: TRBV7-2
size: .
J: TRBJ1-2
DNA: TGTGCCAGCAGCGGGACAGGGACAGATGGCTACACCTTC
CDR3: CASSGTGTDGYTF

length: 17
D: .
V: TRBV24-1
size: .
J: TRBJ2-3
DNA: TGTGCCACCAGTGATTTGCATGGCCAGGGAAGGCCAGATACGCAGTATTTT
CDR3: CATSDLHGQGRPDTQYF

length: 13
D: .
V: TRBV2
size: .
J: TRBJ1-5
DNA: TGTGCCAGCGGCGGGCCAAACAATCAGCCCCAGCATTTT
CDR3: CASGGPNNQPQHF

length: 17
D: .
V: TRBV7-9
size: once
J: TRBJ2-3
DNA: TGTGCCAGCAGCTTAGGCGCCGCTAGCGCCAGCACAGATACGCAGTATTTT
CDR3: CASSLGAASASTDTQYF

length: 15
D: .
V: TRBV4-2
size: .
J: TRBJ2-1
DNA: TGTGCCAGCAGCCTGGTCGGGGGGCCCCACAATGAGCAGTTCTTC
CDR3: CASSLVGGPHNEQFF

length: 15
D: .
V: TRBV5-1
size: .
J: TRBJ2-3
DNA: TGCGCCAGCAGTGACAGGTTCAATAAGAAGGATACGCAGTATTTT
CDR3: CASSDRFNKKDTQYF

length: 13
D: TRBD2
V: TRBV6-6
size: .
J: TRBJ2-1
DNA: TGTGCCAGCAGTCAGCGGGAGGCCGGTGAGCAGTTCTTC
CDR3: CASSQREAGEQFF

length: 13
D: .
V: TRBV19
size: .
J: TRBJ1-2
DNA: TGTGCCAGTAGTATTGACAACTACTATGGCTACACCTTC
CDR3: CASSIDNYYGYTF

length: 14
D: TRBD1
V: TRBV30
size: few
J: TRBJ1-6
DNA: TGTGCCTGGAACGGACAGGGGCCTAATTCACCCCTCCACTTT
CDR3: CAWNGQGPNSPLHF

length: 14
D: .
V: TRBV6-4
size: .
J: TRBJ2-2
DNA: TGTGCCAGCAGTCCCGGGGACACTTCCGGGGAGCTGTTTTTT
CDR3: CASSPGDTSGELFF

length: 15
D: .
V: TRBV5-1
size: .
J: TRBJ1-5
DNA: TGCGCCAGCAGCGTGGATGGACAGTTCTATCAGCCCCAGCATTTT
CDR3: CASSVDGQFYQPQHF

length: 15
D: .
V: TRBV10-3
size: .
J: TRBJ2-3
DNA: TGTGCCAGCTCAAGGCTAGCAGCTAGCACAGATACGCAGTATTTT
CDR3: CASSRLAASTDTQYF

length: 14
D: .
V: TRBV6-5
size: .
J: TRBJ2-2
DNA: TGTGCCAGCAGTTACGAACAGGGCACCGGGGAGCTGTTTTTT
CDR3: CASSYEQGTGELFF

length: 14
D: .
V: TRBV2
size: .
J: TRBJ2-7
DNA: TGTGCCAGCAGTCAGGGGACCCACTCCTACGAGCAGTACTTC
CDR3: CASSQGTHSYEQYF

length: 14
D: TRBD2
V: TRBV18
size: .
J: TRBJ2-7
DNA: TGTGCCAGCTCATTCGGGGGGGGCACTAGCGAGCAGTACTTC
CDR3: CASSFGGGTSEQYF